The 20 T cell receptor beta chains given below trace back to one sample, sequenced in a study of shared clonotypes between healthy human individuals (dated by TCRdb to about 2020). The library was obtained by the immunoSEQ multiplex PCR assay. TCRdb obtained this table from immuneACCESS and retained in-frame rearrangements with V and J assigned. These tables miss some clones; where compared with another copy, unresolved V genes account for less than half of the shortfall, and the remainder is unexplained. The sample records around 690,000 clones, 90% of which are singletons. The top ten clones comprise around a third of the sample. Sequencing used memory CD8+ T cells from PBMCs. The meaning of the sample's cell subset or site label: CD45RO+ cells pooled with CCR7-negative TemRA cells. Receptors were obtained from a man younger than 30 in good health. Some clones in this sample may be carry-over from other donors' samples.

V is TRBV5-1 and J is TRBJ2-7, with TRBD1 identical over 7 bases. Germline CDR1 is SGHRS and CDR2 is YFSETQ. The length of the CDR3 is 15 residues. V lost 0 bases, J lost 4 bases, and 7 bases stayed unmatched. CDR3 DNA sequence: TGCGCCAGCAGCTTGGGGGACAGTCGAACGTACGAGCAGTACTTC. Translation: CASSLGDSRTYEQYF.

This clone has ten or more counts. V usage is TRBV20-1 and J usage is TRBJ2-7; no definite D call. The germline gives CDR1 DFQATT, CDR2 SNEGSKA (reference sequence). Trimming stripped 5 bases from V and 6 bases from J, with 8 bases between. CDR3 length: 10 residues. CDR3 nucleotides: TGCAGTGCTCAGCTCCGCGAGCAGTACTTC. Translation gives CSAQLREQYF.

Notes on this clone: The identical CDR3 is also encoded by other nucleotide sequences in the sample. The rearrangement links TRBV5-1 to TRBJ1-1; no clear D gene. The CDR3 runs 14 residues. Per germline, CDR1 SGHRS and CDR2 YFSETQ. Trimming stripped 0 bases from V and 0 bases from J, with 6 bases between. The CDR3 bases are TGCGCCAGCAGCTTGGCAGCTCTGAACACTGAAGCTTTCTTT. Translated: CASSLAALNTEAFF.

The CDR3 is CASSLAGGTFTNEQYF. CDR3 nucleotides: TGCGCCAGCAGCTTGGCTGGCGGGACCTTTACTAACGAGCAGTACTTC. The V and J genes are TRBV5-1 and TRBJ2-7; maybe TRBD2 (6 bases). Trimming removed 0 bases at V and 5 bases at J, with 18 bases between. The CDR3 runs to 16 residues. Looked up from germline, CDR1 is SGHRS and CDR2 is YFSETQ.

The chain recombines TRBV29-1 with TRBJ2-6; no definite D call. This CDR3 has 12 residues. The germline CDR1 and CDR2 sequences are SQVTM and ANQGSEA. V lost 5 bases, J lost 11 bases, and 13 bases lay in between. In nucleotides, the CDR3 is TGCAGCGTTAGGGCAGCCTCGGACGTCCTGACTTTC. Amino acid sequence: CSVRAASDVLTF.

The gene calls are TRBV29-1 and TRBJ2-3, with D possibly being TRBD1 (5 bases). Looked up from germline, CDR1 is SQVTM and CDR2 is ANQGSEA. CDR3 length: 15 residues. Between the trimmed V and J ends, which lost 2 bases and 4 bases, there was a span of 16 bases. CDR3 region: CSVEKLSVRADTQYF. Written as DNA, the CDR3 is TGCAGCGTTGAAAAACTGAGCGTCAGGGCAGATACGCAGTATTTT.

The V gene is TRBV7-9, the J gene TRBJ2-7, with 8 bases matching TRBD1. Trimming removed 5 bases from V and 1 base from J; junction bases left unmatched: 7. The germline V gene encodes CDR1 SEHNR and CDR2 FQNEAQ (reference sequence). This CDR3 region has 15 residues. CDR3 DNA: TGTGCCAGCAGCCCCGGGACAGGAGGTTCCTACGAGCAGTACTTC. Translation: CASSPGTGGSYEQYF.

This chain links TRBV27 with TRBJ2-1, with 8 bases fitting TRBD2. CDR3 length: 17 residues. V lost 4 bases and J lost 4; bases outside the gene matches: 12. Germline V gene sequence: CDR1 MNHEY, CDR2 SMNVEV (reference sequence). Written as DNA, the CDR3 is TGTGCCAGCAGTTCACCTTTGGGCGGGAGGTCTTACAATGAGCAGTTCTTC. It yields the protein CASSSPLGGRSYNEQFF.

V gene TRBV4-1 combines with J gene TRBJ2-5; D may correspond to TRBD1 or TRBD2 (5 bases each). V lost 1 base to trimming and J lost 5 bases, with 23 bases between them. The germline gives CDR1 MGHRA, CDR2 YSYEKL. This CDR3 has 18 residues. This chain's CDR3 is CASSQGATTGGLRETQYF. The DNA of the CDR3 is TGCGCCAGCAGCCAAGGCGCGACAACAGGAGGCCTCCGGGAGACCCAGTACTTC.

This chain links TRBV28 with TRBJ2-1; D possibly corresponds to TRBD2 (6 bases). V dropped 3 bases and J dropped 4 bases, with 10 bases sitting between them. Germline V gene data show CDR1 as MDHEN and CDR2 as SYDVKM. The CDR3 spans 14 residues. CDR3 nucleotides: TGTGCCAGCAGTTTGAGGGACTGGTACAATGAGCAGTTCTTC. The encoded protein is CASSLRDWYNEQFF.

The V gene is TRBV2, the J gene TRBJ2-1; 10 bases map to TRBD2. J gave up 2 bases and V 2 bases, and 3 bases lay outside the gene matches. Per germline, CDR1 SNHLY and CDR2 FYNNEI. The CDR3 is made up of 16 amino acids. The CDR3 is CASSELAGVAYNEQFF. CDR3 coding DNA: TGTGCCAGCAGTGAACTAGCGGGGGTGGCCTACAATGAGCAGTTCTTC.

J is TRBJ2-1 and V is TRBV27, with 8 bases lining up with TRBD1. The CDR3 covers 14 residues. Germline V CDR1 and CDR2: MNHEY, SMNVEV (reference sequence). V was clipped by 5 bases and J by 9 bases; unmatched bases: 9. CDR3 DNA: TGTGCCAGCAGTCTTTCCAGGGGGCAAGGTGAGCAGTTCTTC. Its translation: CASSLSRGQGEQFF.

V usage is TRBV6-5 and J usage is TRBJ2-7, with D possibly called TRBD1 or TRBD2 (5 bases each). CDR1 and CDR2 (germline): MNHEY, SVGAGI. This CDR3 comprises 14 residues. Trimming took off 8 bases at V and 2 bases at J, with 16 bases between the two ends. The CDR3 DNA is TGTGCCAGCGGTCTTACGGGGCCGGCCTACGAGCAGTACTTC. This sequence encodes CASGLTGPAYEQYF.

V gene TRBV21-1 combines with J gene TRBJ2-1; whether TRBD2, the table's D call, matches the DNA was not checked. TRBV21-1 is recorded as a pseudogene. This CDR3 is built from 14 residues. The CDR3 protein is CASRLAGEYNEQFF. CDR3 bases: TGTGCCAGCAGACTAGCGGGAGAGTACAATGAGCAGTTCTTC.

The chain uses TRBV7-6 and TRBJ2-1; 9 nucleotides agree with TRBD2. CDR1 and CDR2 from the germline V gene are SGHVS and FNYEAQ. V gave up 2 bases and J gave up 5 bases; unmatched junction bases: 7. There are 16 residues in the CDR3. The CDR3, as DNA: TGTGCCAGCAGCTTAATTGGCGGGAGGGCGCACAATGAGCAGTTCTTC. This gives the protein CASSLIGGRAHNEQFF.

The V gene is TRBV6-5, the J gene TRBJ2-7, with no clear D. Per germline, CDR1 MNHEY and CDR2 SVGAGI. With 2 bases removed from V and 3 bases from J, the gap between germline ends came to 8 bases. The CDR3 runs to 13 residues. CDR3 protein: CASSYGPVYEQYF. The DNA for the CDR3 is TGTGCCAGCAGTTACGGGCCCGTCTACGAGCAGTACTTC.

The genes are TRBV19 and TRBJ2-7, with 8 nucleotides matching TRBD2. Germline V gene lookup returns CDR1 LNHDA and CDR2 SQIVND (reference sequence). There are 16 residues in the CDR3. Losses at the gene ends were 7 bases for V and 4 bases for J; bases not matched to a gene: 15. The CDR3 region is CASKPSGSYNIYEQYF. CDR3 in DNA: TGTGCCAGTAAGCCCAGCGGGAGCTATAATATTTACGAGCAGTACTTC.

The rearrangement links TRBV27 to TRBJ1-5, with D possibly matching TRBD1 (6 bases). V was shortened by 5 bases and J by 5 bases, with 13 bases between the two germline ends. The germline V gene encodes CDR1 MNHEY and CDR2 SMNVEV (reference sequence). The CDR3 has 14 residues. CDR3 in amino acids: CASSRLAGDQPQHF. The CDR3 bases are TGTGCCAGCAGTCGTTTGGCAGGGGATCAGCCCCAGCATTTT.

The chain employs TRBV27 and TRBJ1-2; D remains unclear. Per germline, CDR1 MNHEY and CDR2 SMNVEV (reference sequence). The CDR3 consists of 16 residues. The V gene lost 10 bases and the J gene lost 4 bases, with 25 bases spanning the gap. The CDR3 sequence is CATDSDVTLRAYGYTF. CDR3 DNA: TGTGCCACCGACTCGGACGTCACCCTGCGGGCCTATGGCTACACCTTC.

The rearrangement links TRBV28 to TRBJ1-2, with 10 bases aligning to TRBD1. CDR3 length equals 12 residues. Germline loops: CDR1 MDHEN, CDR2 SYDVKM. The trim removed 7 bases at V and 6 bases at J, leaving 2 bases unmatched. In DNA form, the CDR3 reads TGTGCCAGCACCGACAGGGGGCATGGCTACACCTTC. Translated, it gives CASTDRGHGYTF.